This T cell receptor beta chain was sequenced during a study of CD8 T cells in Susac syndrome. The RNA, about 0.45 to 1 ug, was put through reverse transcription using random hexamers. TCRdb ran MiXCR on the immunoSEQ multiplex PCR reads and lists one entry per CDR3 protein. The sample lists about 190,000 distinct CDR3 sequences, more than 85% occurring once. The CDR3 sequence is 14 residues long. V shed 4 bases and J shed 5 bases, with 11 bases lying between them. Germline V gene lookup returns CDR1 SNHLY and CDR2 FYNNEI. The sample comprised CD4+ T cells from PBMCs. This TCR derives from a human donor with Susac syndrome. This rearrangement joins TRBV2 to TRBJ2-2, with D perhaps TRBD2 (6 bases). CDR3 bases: TGTGCCAGCAGTGTGGCAGGGAGGACCGGGGAGCTGTTTTTT. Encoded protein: CASSVAGRTGELFF. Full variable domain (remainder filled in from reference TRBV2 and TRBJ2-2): EPEVTQTPSHQVTQMGQEVILRCVPISNHLYFYWYRQILGQKVEFLVSFYNNEISEKSEIFDDQFSVERPDGSNFTLKIRSTKLEDSAMYFCASSVAGRTGELFFGEGSRLTVL.